This T cell receptor (beta chain) was sequenced for a study of identical twins. Study-level findings and limits: Where out-of-frame alpha sequences were twin-shared, they showed excess low generation probability. Analyses based on zero insertions could be partly confounded by invariant MAIT and iNKT cells. Memory repertoires showed no such pattern, whereas abundant cord blood beta clonotypes carried fewer insertions.

A remark on this clonotype: Its antigen is still unknown.

TCRdb fed the 5' RACE reads into MiXCR, producing one record per CDR3 protein. Of some 320,000 distinct CDR3 sequences detected, 10% to 15% appear once; the ten largest clones hold roughly 7%. The CDR3 has 11 residues. V gave up 8 bases and J gave up 7 bases, with 11 bases separating them. This sample also appeared in a second study, on yellow fever vaccine responses in identical twins.

The source of this sequence is a woman aged 18-29 years in good health. The sequencing sample was made of CD8+ T cells sorted from blood. The V gene is TRBV12-3 or TRBV12-4, the J gene TRBJ1-1, with D unclear. The CDR3 nucleotides read TGTGCCAGCCGATCGGGGATTGAAGCTTTCTTT. It translates to CASRSGIEAFF.